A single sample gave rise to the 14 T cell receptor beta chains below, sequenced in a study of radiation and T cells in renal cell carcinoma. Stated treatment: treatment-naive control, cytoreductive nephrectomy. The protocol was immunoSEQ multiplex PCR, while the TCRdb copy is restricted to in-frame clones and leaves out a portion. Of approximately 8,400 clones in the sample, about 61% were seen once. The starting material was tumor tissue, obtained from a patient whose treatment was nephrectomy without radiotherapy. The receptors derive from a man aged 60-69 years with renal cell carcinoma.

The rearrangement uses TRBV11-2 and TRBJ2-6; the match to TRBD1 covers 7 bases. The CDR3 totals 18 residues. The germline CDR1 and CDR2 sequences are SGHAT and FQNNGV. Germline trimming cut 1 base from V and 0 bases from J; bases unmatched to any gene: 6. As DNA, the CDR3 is TGTGCCAGCAGCTTAGTGCGACAGGGACCCTCTGGGGCCAACGTCCTGACTTTC. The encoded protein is CASSLVRQGPSGANVLTF.

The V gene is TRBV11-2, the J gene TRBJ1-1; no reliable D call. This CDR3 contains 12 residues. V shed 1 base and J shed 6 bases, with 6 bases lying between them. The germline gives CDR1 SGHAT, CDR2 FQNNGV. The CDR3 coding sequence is TGTGCCAGCAGCTTAGTGGGCTCTGAAGCTTTCTTT. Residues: CASSLVGSEAFF.

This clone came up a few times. DNA for the CDR3: TGTGCCAGCAGCTTTAACAGGGGGAACTATGGCTACACCTTC. Translation gives CASSFNRGNYGYTF. The rearrangement links TRBV7-2 to TRBJ1-2, with 8 bases fitting TRBD1. The CDR3 runs to 14 residues. V shed 3 bases, J shed 2 bases, and the junction held 2 bases outside the gene matches. Germline-derived CDR1 and CDR2 are SGHTA and FQGNSA. Complete variable domain (other parts from reference TRBV7-2 and TRBJ1-2): GAGVSQSPSNKVTEKGKDVELRCDPISGHTALYWYRQSLGQGLEFLIYFQGNSAPDKSGLPSDRFSAERTGGSVSTLTIQRTQQEDSAVYLCASSFNRGNYGYTFGSGTRLTVV.

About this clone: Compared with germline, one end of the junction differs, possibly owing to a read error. The CDR3 region has the DNA TGCGCCAGCAGCTGGACAGGGGGCGGTGGGGCCAGCGTCCTGACTTTC. Its protein product is CASSWTGGGGASVLTF. V is TRBV5-1 and J is TRBJ2-6, with TRBD1 matching over 11 bases. This CDR3 contains 16 residues. Germline V lookup: CDR1 SGHRS, CDR2 YFSETQ. The full variable domain, rest sourced from reference TRBV5-1 and TRBJ2-6, is KAGVTQTPRYLIKTRGQQVTLSCSPISGHRSVSWYQQTPGQGLQFLFEYFSETQRNKGNFPGRFSGRQFSNSRSEMNVSTLELGDSALYLCASSWTGGGGASVLTFGAGSRLTVL.

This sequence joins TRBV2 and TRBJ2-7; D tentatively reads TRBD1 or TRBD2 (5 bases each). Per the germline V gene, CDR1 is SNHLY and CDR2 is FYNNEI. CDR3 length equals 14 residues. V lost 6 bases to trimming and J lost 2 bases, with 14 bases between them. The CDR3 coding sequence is TGTGCCAGCAGATTCCGGGACGGGACCTACGAGCAGTACTTC. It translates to CASRFRDGTYEQYF.

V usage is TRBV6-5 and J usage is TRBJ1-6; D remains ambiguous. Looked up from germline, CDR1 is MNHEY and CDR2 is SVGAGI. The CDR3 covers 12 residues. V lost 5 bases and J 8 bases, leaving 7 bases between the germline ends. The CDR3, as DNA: TGTGCCAGCAGTGCTGGAGATTCACCCCTCCACTTT. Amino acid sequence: CASSAGDSPLHF.

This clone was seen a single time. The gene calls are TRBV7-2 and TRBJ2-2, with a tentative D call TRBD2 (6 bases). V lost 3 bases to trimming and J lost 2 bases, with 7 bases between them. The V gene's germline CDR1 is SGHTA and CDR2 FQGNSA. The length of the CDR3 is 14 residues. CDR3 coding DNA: TGTGCCAGCAGCTTCGGGGGAAACACCGGGGAGCTGTTTTTT. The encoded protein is CASSFGGNTGELFF.

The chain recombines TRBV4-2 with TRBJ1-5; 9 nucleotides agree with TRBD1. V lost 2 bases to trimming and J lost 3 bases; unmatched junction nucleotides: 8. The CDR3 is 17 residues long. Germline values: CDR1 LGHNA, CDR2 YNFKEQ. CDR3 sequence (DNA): TGTGCCAGCAGCCAACTCACTGGACAGGGGCTCAATCAGCCCCAGCATTTT. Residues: CASSQLTGQGLNQPQHF.

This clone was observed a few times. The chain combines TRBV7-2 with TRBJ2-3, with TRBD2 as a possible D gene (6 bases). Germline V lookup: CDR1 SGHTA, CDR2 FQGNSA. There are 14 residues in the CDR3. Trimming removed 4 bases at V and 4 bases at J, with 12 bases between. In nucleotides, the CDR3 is TGTGCCAGCAGCTCCCCCCGACTAGCAGATACGCAGTATTTT. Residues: CASSSPRLADTQYF.

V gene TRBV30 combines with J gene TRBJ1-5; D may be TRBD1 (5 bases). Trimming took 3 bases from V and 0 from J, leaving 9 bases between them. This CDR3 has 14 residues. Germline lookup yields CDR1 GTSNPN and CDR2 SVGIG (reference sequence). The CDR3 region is CAWRSGYSNQPQHF. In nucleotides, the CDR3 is TGTGCCTGGAGATCAGGGTATAGCAATCAGCCCCAGCATTTT.

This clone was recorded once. In nucleotides, the CDR3 is TGTGCCAGCAGTCCCTACTCTGAAGGCGGGTACTTC. Translated: CASSPYSEGGYF. The chain links TRBV28 to TRBJ2-7, with D hard to call. V gave up 5 bases and J gave up 12 bases, with 17 bases separating them. Germline assignment: CDR1 MDHEN and CDR2 SYDVKM. CDR3 length: 12 residues.

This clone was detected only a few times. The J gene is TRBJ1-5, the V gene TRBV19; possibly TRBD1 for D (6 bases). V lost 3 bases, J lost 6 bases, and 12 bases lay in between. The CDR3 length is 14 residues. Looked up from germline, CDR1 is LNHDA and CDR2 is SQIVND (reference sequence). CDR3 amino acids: CASSMSGGPQPQHF. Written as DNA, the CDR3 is TGTGCCAGTAGTATGTCGGGGGGGCCTCAGCCCCAGCATTTT. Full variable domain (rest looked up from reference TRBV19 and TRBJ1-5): DGGITQSPKYLFRKEGQNVTLSCEQNLNHDAMYWYRQDPGQGLRLIYYSQIVNDFQKGDIAEGYSVSREKKESFPLTVTSAQKNPTAFYLCASSMSGGPQPQHFGDGTRLSIL.

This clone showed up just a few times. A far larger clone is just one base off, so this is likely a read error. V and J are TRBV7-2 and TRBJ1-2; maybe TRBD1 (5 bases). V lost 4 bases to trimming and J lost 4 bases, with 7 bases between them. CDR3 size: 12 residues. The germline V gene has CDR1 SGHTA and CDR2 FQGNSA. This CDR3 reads CASSSGGYGYTF. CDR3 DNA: TGTGCCAGCAGCTCCGGGGGCTATGGCTACACCTTC.

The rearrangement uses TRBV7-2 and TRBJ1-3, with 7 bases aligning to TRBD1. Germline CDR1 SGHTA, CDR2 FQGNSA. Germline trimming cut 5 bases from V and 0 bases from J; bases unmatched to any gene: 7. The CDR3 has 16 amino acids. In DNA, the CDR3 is TGTGCCAGCAGCGGGCCGGGACAGCTCTCTGGAAACACCATATATTTT. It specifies CASSGPGQLSGNTIYF.